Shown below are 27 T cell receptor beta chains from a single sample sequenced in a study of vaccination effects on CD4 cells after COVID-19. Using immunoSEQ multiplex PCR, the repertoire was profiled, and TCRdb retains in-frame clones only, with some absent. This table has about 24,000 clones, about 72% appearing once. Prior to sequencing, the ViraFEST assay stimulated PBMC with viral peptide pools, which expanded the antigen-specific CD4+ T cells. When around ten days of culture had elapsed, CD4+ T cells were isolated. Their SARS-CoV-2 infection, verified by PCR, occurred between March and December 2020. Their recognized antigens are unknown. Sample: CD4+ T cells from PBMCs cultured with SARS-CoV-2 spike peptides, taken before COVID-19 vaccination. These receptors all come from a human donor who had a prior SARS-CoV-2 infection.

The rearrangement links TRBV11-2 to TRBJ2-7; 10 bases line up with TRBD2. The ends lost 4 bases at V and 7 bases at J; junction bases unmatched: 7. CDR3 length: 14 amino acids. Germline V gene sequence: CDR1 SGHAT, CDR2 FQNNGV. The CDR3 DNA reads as TGTGCCAGCAGCTCGCTAGCGGGGGTGGGTGAGCAGTACTTC. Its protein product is CASSSLAGVGEQYF. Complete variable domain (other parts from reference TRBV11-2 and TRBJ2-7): EAGVAQSPRYKIIEKRQSVAFWCNPISGHATLYWYQQILGQGPKLLIQFQNNGVVDDSQLPKDRFSAERLKGVDSTLKIQPAKLEDSAVYLCASSSLAGVGEQYFGPGTRLTVT.

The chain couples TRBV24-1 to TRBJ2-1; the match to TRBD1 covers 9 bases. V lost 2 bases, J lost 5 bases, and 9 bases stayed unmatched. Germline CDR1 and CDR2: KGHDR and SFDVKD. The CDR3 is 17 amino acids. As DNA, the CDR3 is TGTGCCACCAGTGATTCCCATACAGGGGGCCAAAACAATGAGCAGTTCTTC. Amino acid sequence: CATSDSHTGGQNNEQFF.

The CDR3 here is CASTPEVGSTGELFF. Written as DNA, the CDR3 is TGTGCCAGTACCCCCGAGGTAGGGTCCACCGGGGAGCTGTTTTTT. The J gene is TRBJ2-2, the V gene TRBV19; D unclear. Trimming removed 7 bases from V and 4 bases from J, with 16 bases in between. CDR3 length equals 15 residues. The germline V gene encodes CDR1 LNHDA and CDR2 SQIVND (reference sequence). Based on the CDR3 plus reference TRBV19 and TRBJ2-2, the full variable domain is DGGITQSPKYLFRKEGQNVTLSCEQNLNHDAMYWYRQDPGQGLRLIYYSQIVNDFQKGDIAEGYSVSREKKESFPLTVTSAQKNPTAFYLCASTPEVGSTGELFFGEGSRLTVL.

In DNA form, the CDR3 reads TGTGCCAGCAGTGGTTTCGGGGCCCAGCGGGAGGAAAAACTGTTTTTT. Its translation is CASSGFGAQREEKLFF. V gene TRBV6-1 combines with J gene TRBJ1-4, with a possible D match to TRBD1 (5 bases). V was clipped by 4 bases and J by 8 bases, with 20 bases between them. The CDR3 spans 16 residues. The germline CDR1 and CDR2 sequences are MNHNS and SASEGT.

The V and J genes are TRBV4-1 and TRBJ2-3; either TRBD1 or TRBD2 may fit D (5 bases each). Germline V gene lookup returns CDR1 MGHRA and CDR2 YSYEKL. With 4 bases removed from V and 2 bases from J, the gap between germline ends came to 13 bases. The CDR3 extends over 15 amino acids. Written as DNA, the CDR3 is TGCGCCAGCAGCCCTGGGACGGCCTACACAGATACGCAGTATTTT. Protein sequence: CASSPGTAYTDTQYF.

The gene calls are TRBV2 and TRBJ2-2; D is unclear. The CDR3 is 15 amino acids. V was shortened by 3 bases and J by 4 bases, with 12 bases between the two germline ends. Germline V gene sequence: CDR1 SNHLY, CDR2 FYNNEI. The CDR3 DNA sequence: TGTGCCAGCAGTGATGGTGCAGTCTCCACCGGGGAGCTGTTTTTT. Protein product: CASSDGAVSTGELFF.

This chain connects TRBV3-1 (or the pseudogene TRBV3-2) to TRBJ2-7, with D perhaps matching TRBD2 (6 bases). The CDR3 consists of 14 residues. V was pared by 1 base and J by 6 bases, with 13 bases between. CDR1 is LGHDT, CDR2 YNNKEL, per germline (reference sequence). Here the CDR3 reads CASSQVGGRGEQYF. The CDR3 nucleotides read TGTGCCAGCAGCCAAGTGGGGGGTCGGGGCGAGCAGTACTTC.

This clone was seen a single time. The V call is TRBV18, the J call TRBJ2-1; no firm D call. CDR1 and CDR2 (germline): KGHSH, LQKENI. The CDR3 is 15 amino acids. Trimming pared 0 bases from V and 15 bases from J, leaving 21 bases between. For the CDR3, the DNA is TGTGCCAGCTCACCACCCTCTCCGACCTATAACGCCGTGTTCTTC. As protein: CASSPPSPTYNAVFF.

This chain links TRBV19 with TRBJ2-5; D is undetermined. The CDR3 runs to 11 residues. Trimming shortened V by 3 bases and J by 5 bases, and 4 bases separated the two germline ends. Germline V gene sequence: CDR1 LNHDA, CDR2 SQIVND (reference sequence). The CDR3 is CASSMGETQYF. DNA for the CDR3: TGTGCCAGTAGTATGGGGGAGACCCAGTACTTC.

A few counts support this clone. CDR3 loop: CASSLDQGSYNSPLHF. Here the CDR3 DNA reads TGTGCCAGCAGTTTAGATCAGGGATCCTATAATTCACCCCTCCACTTT. The genes are TRBV27 and TRBJ1-6, with D tentatively TRBD1 (5 bases). The CDR3 is 16 residues long. Germline V CDR1 and CDR2: MNHEY, SMNVEV (reference sequence). The V and J ends lost 2 bases and 1 base respectively, with 9 bases between them.

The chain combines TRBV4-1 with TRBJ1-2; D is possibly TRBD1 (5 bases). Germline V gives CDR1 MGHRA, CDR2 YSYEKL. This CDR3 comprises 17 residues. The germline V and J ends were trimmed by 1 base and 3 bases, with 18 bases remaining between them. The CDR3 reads CASSQVLTPGTDYGYTF. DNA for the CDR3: TGCGCCAGCAGCCAAGTTTTGACCCCCGGGACGGACTATGGCTACACCTTC.

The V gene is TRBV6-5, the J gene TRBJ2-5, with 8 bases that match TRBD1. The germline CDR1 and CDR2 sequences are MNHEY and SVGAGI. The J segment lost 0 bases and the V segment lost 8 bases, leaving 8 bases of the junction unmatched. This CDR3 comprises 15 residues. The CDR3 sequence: CASAGQGSYQETQYF. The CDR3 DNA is TGTGCCAGCGCTGGACAGGGCTCCTACCAAGAGACCCAGTACTTC.

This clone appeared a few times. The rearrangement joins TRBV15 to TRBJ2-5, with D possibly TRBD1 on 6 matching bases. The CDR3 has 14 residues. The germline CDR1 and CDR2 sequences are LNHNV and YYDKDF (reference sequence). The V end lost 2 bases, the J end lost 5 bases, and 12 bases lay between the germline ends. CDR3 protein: CATSRTDSWETQYF. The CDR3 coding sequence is TGTGCCACCAGCAGAACGGACAGTTGGGAGACCCAGTACTTC. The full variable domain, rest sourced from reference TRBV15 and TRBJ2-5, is DAMVIQNPRYQVTQFGKPVTLSCSQTLNHNVMYWYQQKSSQAPKLLFHYYDKDFNNEADTPDNFQSRRPNTSFCFLDIRSPGLGDTAMYLCATSRTDSWETQYFGPGTRLLVL.

In DNA, the CDR3 is TGTGCCTGGAGGGATCTCGGCTTGTTGGTCCAGTACTTC. This encodes CAWRDLGLLVQYF. This chain uses TRBV30 with TRBJ2-5; D not resolved. Germline values: CDR1 GTSNPN, CDR2 SVGIG (reference sequence). Trimming took off 3 bases at V and 10 bases at J, with 18 bases between the two ends. CDR3 length equals 13 residues.

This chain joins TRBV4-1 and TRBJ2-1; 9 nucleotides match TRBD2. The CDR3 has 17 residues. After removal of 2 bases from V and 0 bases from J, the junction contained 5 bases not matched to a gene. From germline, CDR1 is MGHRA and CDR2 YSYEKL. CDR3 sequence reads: CASSQLLAGLSYNEQFF. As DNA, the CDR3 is TGCGCCAGCAGCCAACTGCTAGCGGGACTCTCCTACAATGAGCAGTTCTTC.

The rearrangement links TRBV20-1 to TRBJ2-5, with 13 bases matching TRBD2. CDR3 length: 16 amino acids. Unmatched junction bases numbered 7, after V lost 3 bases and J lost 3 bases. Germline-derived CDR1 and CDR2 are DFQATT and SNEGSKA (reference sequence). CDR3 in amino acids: CSASSGTSGTKETQYF. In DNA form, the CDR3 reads TGCAGTGCTAGTAGCGGGACTAGCGGGACCAAAGAGACCCAGTACTTC.

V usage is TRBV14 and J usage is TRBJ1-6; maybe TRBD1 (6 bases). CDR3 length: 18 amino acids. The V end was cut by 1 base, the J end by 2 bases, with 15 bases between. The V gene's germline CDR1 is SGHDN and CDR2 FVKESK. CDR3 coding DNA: TGTGCCAGCAGCCAAGGCTCCGGGACAACCCCCTATAATTCACCCCTCCACTTT. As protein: CASSQGSGTTPYNSPLHF.

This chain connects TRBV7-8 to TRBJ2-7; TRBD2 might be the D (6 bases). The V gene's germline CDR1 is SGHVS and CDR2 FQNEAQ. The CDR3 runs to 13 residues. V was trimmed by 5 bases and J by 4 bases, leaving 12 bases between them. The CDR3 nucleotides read TGTGCCAGCAGCCTCCAGCGGGTTTACGAGCAGTACTTC. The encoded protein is CASSLQRVYEQYF.

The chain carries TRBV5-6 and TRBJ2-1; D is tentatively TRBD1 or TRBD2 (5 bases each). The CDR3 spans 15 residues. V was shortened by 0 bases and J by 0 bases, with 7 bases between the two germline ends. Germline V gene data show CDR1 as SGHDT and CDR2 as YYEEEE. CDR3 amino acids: CASSLGGDSYNEQFF. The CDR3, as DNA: TGTGCCAGCAGCTTGGGAGGGGACTCCTACAATGAGCAGTTCTTC.

CDR3 amino acids: CASSFLDATGELFF. CDR3 DNA sequence: TGTGCCAGCAGCTTTCTAGACGCCACCGGGGAGCTGTTTTTT. The chain uses TRBV7-9 and TRBJ2-2; D gene unclear. There are 14 residues in the CDR3. Trimming took 3 bases from V and 4 from J, leaving 9 bases between them. Looked up from germline, CDR1 is SEHNR and CDR2 is FQNEAQ (reference sequence).

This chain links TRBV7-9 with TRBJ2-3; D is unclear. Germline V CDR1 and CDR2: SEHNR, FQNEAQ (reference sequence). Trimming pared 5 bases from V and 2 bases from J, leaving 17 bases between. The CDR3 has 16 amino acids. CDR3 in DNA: TGTGCCAGCAGCAATCAGAAATGGGTTGACACAGATACGCAGTATTTT. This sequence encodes CASSNQKWVDTDTQYF.

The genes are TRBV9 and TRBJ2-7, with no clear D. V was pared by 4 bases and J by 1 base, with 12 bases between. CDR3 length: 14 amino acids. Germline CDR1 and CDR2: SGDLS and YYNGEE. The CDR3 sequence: CASSLTPTSYEQYF. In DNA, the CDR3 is TGTGCCAGCAGCCTTACCCCAACATCCTACGAGCAGTACTTC.

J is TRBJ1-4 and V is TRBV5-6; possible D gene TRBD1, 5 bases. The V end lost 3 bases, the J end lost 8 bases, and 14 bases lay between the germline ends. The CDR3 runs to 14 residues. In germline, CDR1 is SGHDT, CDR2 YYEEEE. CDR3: CASSSLAWGEKLFF. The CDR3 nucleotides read TGTGCCAGCAGCTCCTTGGCTTGGGGCGAAAAACTGTTTTTT.

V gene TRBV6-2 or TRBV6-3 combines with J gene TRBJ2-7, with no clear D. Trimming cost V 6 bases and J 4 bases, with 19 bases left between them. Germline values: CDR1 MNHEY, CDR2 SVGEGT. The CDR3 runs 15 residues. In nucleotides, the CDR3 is TGTGCCAGCAGCGAATTTTACCCGCCCGGGTACGAGCAGTACTTC. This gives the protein CASSEFYPPGYEQYF.

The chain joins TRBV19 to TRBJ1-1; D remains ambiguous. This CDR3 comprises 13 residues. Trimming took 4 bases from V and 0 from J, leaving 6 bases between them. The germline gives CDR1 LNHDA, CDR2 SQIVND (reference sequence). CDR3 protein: CASSTTMNTEAFF. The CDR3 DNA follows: TGTGCCAGTAGTACAACCATGAACACTGAAGCTTTCTTT.

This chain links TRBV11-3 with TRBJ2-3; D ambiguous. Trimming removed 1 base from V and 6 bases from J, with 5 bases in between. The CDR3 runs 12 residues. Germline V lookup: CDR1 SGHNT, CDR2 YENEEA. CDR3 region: CASSLVSDTQYF. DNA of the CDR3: TGTGCCAGCAGCTTAGTCAGCGATACGCAGTATTTT.

The CDR3 bases are TGCGCCAGCAGCTTTACGACTACTCGCACAGATACGCAGTATTTT. Encoded protein: CASSFTTTRTDTQYF. The chain links TRBV5-1 to TRBJ2-3; a possible D gene is TRBD2 (5 bases). The CDR3 sequence is 15 residues long. Trimming removed 2 bases at V and 1 base at J, with 11 bases between. From germline, CDR1 is SGHRS and CDR2 YFSETQ.